This T cell receptor beta chain was captured by sequencing in a study of shared clonotypes between healthy human individuals. The overall study: Donors were a couple of women and a few men aged 18 to 49. Each donor's CD4 naive and CD4 memory cells filled three plates apiece, CD8 naive two, and CD8 memory one. Study-wide findings and caveats: Larger estimated richness was generally seen in naive subsets than in memory subsets. Between several donors, naive CD4 clonotypes were shared at a level of around 5.1%.

Notes on this clone: Antigen unknown.

CD8 cells regarded as naive lacked CD45RO, were positively chosen for CCR7, and omitted terminally differentiated effector memory CD45RA+ cells. Assay used: immunoSEQ multiplex PCR; TCRdb lists only in-frame clones, some missing. The table includes some 2.1 million clones, roughly 93% detected once. Between the trimmed V and J ends, which lost 4 bases and 2 bases, there was a span of 9 bases. Per the germline V gene, CDR1 is MNHNS and CDR2 is SASEGT. The CDR3 spans 13 residues. The specimen was naive CD8+ T cells from PBMCs. V and J are TRBV6-1 and TRBJ2-7; D might be TRBD2 (6 bases). This sequence was found in a man between 18 and 35 years old in good health. Some clones in this sample may be carry-over from other donors' samples. The CDR3 sequence: CASSGRVPYEQYF. In nucleotides, the CDR3 is TGTGCCAGCAGTGGGAGGGTACCCTACGAGCAGTACTTC.